Following are 22 T cell receptor beta chains from one sample sequenced in a study of shared clonotypes between healthy human individuals. Here immunoSEQ multiplex PCR was the method, and the copy in TCRdb shows in-frame clones only, minus some. The table records roughly 2 million clones, approximately 94% of them present only once. Sequenced sample: naive CD4+ T cells sorted from blood. The sample's subset: CD45RA+ positively selected. The receptors come from a man younger than 35 in good health.

This clone was counted a single time. One end of the junction is discordant with germline, which a read error may explain. This chain uses TRBV2 with TRBJ1-2; possibly TRBD1 for D (5 bases). CDR1 and CDR2 (germline): SNHLY, FYNNEI. The CDR3 runs to 13 residues. The CDR3, as DNA: TGTGCCAGCCGTTGGGGGGGGTCGGACAACCTCCAATTC. Protein sequence: CASRWGGSDNLQF.

V usage is TRBV28 and J usage is TRBJ1-1; perhaps TRBD1 as D (6 bases). The CDR3 has 11 residues. V was trimmed by 10 bases and J by 7 bases, leaving 13 bases between them. Germline lookup yields CDR1 MDHEN and CDR2 SYDVKM. The CDR3 sequence: CATQGPSEAFF. The CDR3 DNA reads as TGTGCCACCCAGGGGCCCAGTGAAGCTTTCTTT.

The chain combines TRBV10-1 with TRBJ2-3; D call uncertain. This CDR3 has 16 amino acids. CDR1 is WNHNN and CDR2 is SYGVQD in the germline V gene (reference sequence). Trimming left V 0 bases short and J 1 base short, with 11 bases between. The CDR3 sequence is CASSESRTLGTDTQYF. CDR3 DNA: TGCGCCAGCAGTGAGTCGCGAACCTTAGGCACAGATACGCAGTATTTT.

The chain has TRBV30 and TRBJ2-2, with a weak D call TRBD2 (6 bases). CDR3 length: 16 residues. Germline V lookup: CDR1 GTSNPN, CDR2 SVGIG (reference sequence). V lost 2 bases and J 0 bases, leaving 13 bases between the germline ends. The CDR3 spells CAWSLRLGTNTGELFF. CDR3 DNA sequence: TGTGCCTGGAGTCTGAGACTAGGAACGAACACCGGGGAGCTGTTTTTT.

The rearrangement joins TRBV9 to TRBJ2-3, with 7 bases matching TRBD2. J was trimmed by 2 bases and V by 4 bases; bases with no gene match: 7. The CDR3 spans 15 residues. Germline lookup yields CDR1 SGDLS and CDR2 YYNGEE. DNA of the CDR3: TGTGCCAGCAGCCTCGGGACTATTCCCACAGATACGCAGTATTTT. It translates to CASSLGTIPTDTQYF.

The chain combines TRBV11-2 with TRBJ1-4; D not resolved. The CDR3 runs to 13 residues. The ends were cut back, 4 bases at V and 8 bases at J, with 11 bases in the middle. CDR1 is SGHAT and CDR2 is FQNNGV in the germline V gene. CDR3 nucleotide sequence: TGTGCCAGCAGCTACGGGGAAAGGGAAAAACTGTTTTTT. Translating gives CASSYGEREKLFF.

V is TRBV6-5 and J is TRBJ1-2, with D perhaps matching TRBD1 (5 bases). The V gene lost 2 bases and the J gene lost 6 bases, with 10 bases spanning the gap. The CDR3 is 13 amino acids. Germline V gene lookup returns CDR1 MNHEY and CDR2 SVGAGI. In DNA form, the CDR3 reads TGTGCCAGCAGTTACCGTGCGGGACATGGCTACACCTTC. As protein: CASSYRAGHGYTF.

The CDR3 sequence: CASSEGQNLLNTEAFF. The CDR3 nucleotides are TGCGCCAGCAGCGAGGGACAGAATCTATTGAACACTGAAGCTTTCTTT. The chain links TRBV5-1 to TRBJ1-1; 7 nucleotides align to TRBD1. Germline-derived CDR1 and CDR2 are SGHRS and YFSETQ. V shed 4 bases, J shed 0 bases, and the junction held 9 bases outside the gene matches. The CDR3 length is 16 residues.

The rearrangement uses TRBV14 and TRBJ1-3; weak D call: TRBD1 (5 bases). This CDR3 region has 17 residues. V lost 1 base to trimming and J lost 0 bases, with 13 bases between them. Germline loops: CDR1 SGHDN, CDR2 FVKESK. The CDR3 DNA reads TGTGCCAGCAGCCAAGGAGGGGTGGCCCTCTCTGGAAACACCATATATTTT. Translated: CASSQGGVALSGNTIYF.

The rearrangement links TRBV7-9 to TRBJ2-7; the match to TRBD1 covers 7 bases. V was pared by 5 bases and J by 1 base, with 2 bases of the junction left unmatched. CDR1 and CDR2 from the germline V gene are SEHNR and FQNEAQ (reference sequence). CDR3 length: 13 amino acids. CDR3 region: CASSKGQSYEQYF. DNA of the CDR3: TGTGCCAGCAGCAAGGGACAGTCCTACGAGCAGTACTTC.

This chain joins TRBV5-1 and TRBJ2-2; D is unclear. Trimming shortened V by 0 bases and J by 0 bases, and 9 bases separated the two germline ends. The germline gives CDR1 SGHRS, CDR2 YFSETQ. This CDR3 is built from 16 residues. The DNA for the CDR3 is TGCGCCAGCAGCTTGGGGTACAGACCGAACACCGGGGAGCTGTTTTTT. This encodes CASSLGYRPNTGELFF.

The chain joins TRBV5-4 to TRBJ2-3; 8 positions match TRBD2. J was trimmed by 14 bases and V by 2 bases; bases with no gene match: 7. From germline, CDR1 is SGHNT and CDR2 YYREEE (reference sequence). This CDR3 is 12 amino acids long. Written as DNA, the CDR3 is TGTGCCAGCAGCTTCCTGACTAGCGCCCGGTATTTT. Residues: CASSFLTSARYF.

The genes are TRBV6-1 and TRBJ2-7; 7 nucleotides agree with TRBD2. Looked up from germline, CDR1 is MNHNS and CDR2 is SASEGT. The CDR3 has 17 residues. Trimming took 0 bases from V and 4 from J; bases not matched to a gene: 12. In DNA, the CDR3 is TGTGCCAGCAGTGAAGCTTTTGCGGGAGTAGGACCGTACGAGCAGTACTTC. Translation: CASSEAFAGVGPYEQYF.

This clone was recorded once. The gene calls are TRBV5-4 and TRBJ2-3; D might be TRBD2 (6 bases). Trimming left V 0 bases short and J 1 base short, with 12 bases between. CDR3 size: 16 residues. Looked up from germline, CDR1 is SGHNT and CDR2 is YYREEE (reference sequence). The CDR3 is CASSLGAGSGTDTQYF. In nucleotides, the CDR3 is TGTGCCAGCAGCTTGGGGGCGGGGTCCGGCACAGATACGCAGTATTTT.

V gene TRBV7-8 combines with J gene TRBJ2-2; TRBD2 matches 7 bases. Germline assignment: CDR1 SGHVS and CDR2 FQNEAQ. The CDR3 consists of 20 residues. V lost 4 bases and J lost 2; bases outside the gene matches: 19. This CDR3 reads CASSYSLRNWASGNTGELFF. CDR3 in DNA: TGTGCCAGCAGCTACTCCCTGCGGAATTGGGCTAGCGGAAACACCGGGGAGCTGTTTTTT.

The rearrangement links TRBV5-1 to TRBJ1-1; D ambiguous. Germline V gene data show CDR1 as SGHRS and CDR2 as YFSETQ. Trimming removed 4 bases at V and 4 bases at J, with 11 bases between. The length of the CDR3 is 13 residues. The DNA for the CDR3 is TGCGCCAGCAGCCAGGAGAGAGTCACTGAAGCTTTCTTT. Protein sequence: CASSQERVTEAFF.

The rearrangement uses TRBV5-1 and TRBJ1-2; D unresolved. V was cut by 4 bases and J by 4 bases, with 14 bases left in between. The CDR3 extends over 14 amino acids. CDR1 SGHRS and CDR2 YFSETQ come from the germline V gene. The chain's CDR3 is CASSHDGRGYGYTF. Here the CDR3 DNA reads TGCGCCAGCAGCCATGACGGGCGAGGCTATGGCTACACCTTC.

The chain is built from TRBV5-4 and TRBJ2-3; no definite D call. V lost 6 bases and J lost 6, with 8 bases in between. CDR1 and CDR2 (germline): SGHNT, YYREEE (reference sequence). This CDR3 contains 11 residues. CDR3 nucleotides: TGTGCCAGCATCTCGACGGATACGCAGTATTTT. Amino acid sequence: CASISTDTQYF.

The rearrangement uses TRBV7-3 and TRBJ2-1; TRBD2 agrees at 13 bases. The germline CDR1 and CDR2 sequences are SGHTA and FQGTGA. This CDR3 contains 15 residues. V shed 6 bases and J 7 bases; nucleotides not matched to a gene: 6. DNA for the CDR3: TGTGCCAGCAGTTTGACTAGCGGGGGGTTTAATGAGCAGTTCTTC. It encodes CASSLTSGGFNEQFF. Variable domain in full (rest from reference TRBV7-3 and TRBJ2-1): GAGVSQTPSNKVTEKGKYVELRCDPISGHTALYWYRQSLGQGPEFLIYFQGTGAADDSGLPNDRFFAVRPEGSVSTLKIQRTERGDSAVYLCASSLTSGGFNEQFFGPGTRLTVL.

The chain has TRBV7-9 and TRBJ2-5, with D maybe TRBD1 (5 bases). The germline CDR1 and CDR2 sequences are SEHNR and FQNEAQ (reference sequence). This CDR3 is 14 amino acids long. Trimming stripped 4 bases from V and 7 bases from J, with 16 bases between. CDR3 sequence reads: CASSYLDSALTQYF. The CDR3 bases are TGTGCCAGCAGCTACCTCGACAGCGCGTTGACCCAGTACTTC.

V and J are TRBV19 and TRBJ1-4; D ambiguous. V was pared by 8 bases and J by 8 bases, with 15 bases between. CDR3 length: 13 residues. Germline CDR1 reads LNHDA; CDR2 reads SQIVND (reference sequence). The CDR3 loop reads CASAPTAMEKLFF. The CDR3 coding sequence is TGTGCCAGTGCCCCAACAGCGATGGAAAAACTGTTTTTT. Using reference TRBV19 and TRBJ1-4 for the parts outside the CDR3, the full variable domain is DGGITQSPKYLFRKEGQNVTLSCEQNLNHDAMYWYRQDPGQGLRLIYYSQIVNDFQKGDIAEGYSVSREKKESFPLTVTSAQKNPTAFYLCASAPTAMEKLFFGSGTQLSVL.

CDR3 sequence (DNA): TGTGCCAGCAGTCCACAGGGGGCGGTCGGCTACGAGCAGTACTTC. Amino acid sequence: CASSPQGAVGYEQYF. V gene TRBV6-5 combines with J gene TRBJ2-7, with 9 bases aligning to TRBD1. This CDR3 spans 15 amino acids. Trimming at V came to 5 bases and at J to 3 bases, leaving 8 bases not matched to a gene. The germline V gene encodes CDR1 MNHEY and CDR2 SVGAGI.